The 25 T cell receptor beta chains given below trace back to one sample, sequenced in a study of vaccination and CD4 T cells after COVID-19. Which antigens these TCRs recognize remains unknown. Treatment meaning: approximately nine-day PBMC culture with coronavirus spike peptide pools or control peptides (ViraFEST assay). Collection of the unexposed donor's CD4+ T cells took place before the COVID-19 pandemic (2011-2018). Sequence data for DNA of cultured CD4+ T cells were generated by the Oncomine TCR Beta short-read assay. CD4+ T cells were cultured, and genomic DNA was extracted from them. TCRdb used MiXCR to reprocess the PCR reads, holding one entry per CDR3 protein. The profile shows fewer than 11,000 distinct CDR3 sequences, 25% to 30% of them singletons. The sample comprised CD4+ T cells from blood, cultured in vitro. The receptors originated from a human donor in good health.

This chain connects TRBV2 to TRBJ1-2; D may be TRBD1 (5 bases). This CDR3 is 13 amino acids long. Germline V gene data show CDR1 as SNHLY and CDR2 as FYNNEI. Between the trimmed V and J ends, which lost 7 bases and 7 bases, there was a span of 16 bases. The CDR3 loop reads CASTGERGGGYTF. The CDR3 DNA is TGTGCCAGCACGGGGGAGAGGGGAGGTGGCTACACCTTC.

The V call is TRBV12-3 or TRBV12-4, the J call TRBJ1-2; 10 bases match TRBD1. The CDR3 loop spans 14 amino acids. V gave up 5 bases and J gave up 7 bases; unmatched junction bases: 7. The CDR3 region has the DNA TGTGCCAGCAGTCCGGGACAGGGGTCTAGTGGCTACACCTTC. It yields the protein CASSPGQGSSGYTF.

The chain is built from TRBV20-1 and TRBJ2-5; tentative D call: TRBD2 (5 bases). CDR3 size: 13 residues. The V and J ends lost 7 bases and 4 bases respectively, with 16 bases between them. Per the germline V gene, CDR1 is DFQATT and CDR2 is SNEGSKA (reference sequence). The CDR3 coding sequence is TGCAGTGTAGAGGGAAGCGCGGGAGAGACCCAGTACTTC. It translates to CSVEGSAGETQYF.

This chain links TRBV6-5 with TRBJ2-7; 9 bases match TRBD1. With V trimmed by 2 bases and J by 1 base, 3 bases remained unmatched. Germline CDR1 and CDR2: MNHEY and SVGAGI. The CDR3 totals 15 residues. Here the CDR3 reads CASSYGDRVSYEQYF. CDR3 sequence (DNA): TGTGCCAGCAGTTACGGGGACAGGGTATCCTACGAGCAGTACTTC.

This chain connects TRBV4-3 to TRBJ1-5; 9 nucleotides line up with TRBD1. This CDR3 comprises 15 residues. With 0 bases clipped from V and 7 bases from J, the junction kept 4 bases outside the gene matches. The germline V gene encodes CDR1 LGHNA and CDR2 YSLEER. CDR3 DNA sequence: TGCGCCAGCAGCCAAGATCCCACAGGGGGCCAGCCCCAGCATTTT. Translation gives CASSQDPTGGQPQHF.

The chain carries TRBV19 and TRBJ1-1, with unresolved D. Trimming pared 6 bases from V and 1 base from J, leaving 12 bases between. The germline V gene encodes CDR1 LNHDA and CDR2 SQIVND (reference sequence). The CDR3 sequence is 14 residues long. In DNA form, the CDR3 reads TGTGCCAGTAGGACCCCGGGCGGGAACACTGAAGCTTTCTTT. This encodes CASRTPGGNTEAFF. Filled out from reference TRBV19 and TRBJ1-1, the complete variable domain reads DGGITQSPKYLFRKEGQNVTLSCEQNLNHDAMYWYRQDPGQGLRLIYYSQIVNDFQKGDIAEGYSVSREKKESFPLTVTSAQKNPTAFYLCASRTPGGNTEAFFGQGTRLTVV.

The V and J genes are TRBV5-4 and TRBJ1-1; D gene unclear. Germline assignment: CDR1 SGHNT and CDR2 YYREEE (reference sequence). The CDR3 is 14 amino acids. The V end lost 0 bases, the J end lost 0 bases, and 6 bases lay between the germline ends. For the CDR3, the DNA is TGTGCCAGCAGCTTGGAACGTATGAACACTGAAGCTTTCTTT. Its translation is CASSLERMNTEAFF.

This chain connects TRBV24-1 to TRBJ2-1; the D gene is possibly TRBD2 (6 bases). V dropped 3 bases and J dropped 4 bases, with 21 bases sitting between them. CDR3 length: 18 residues. The germline V gene encodes CDR1 KGHDR and CDR2 SFDVKD. The CDR3 is CATSDRDLRVRGYNEQFF. Written as DNA, the CDR3 is TGTGCCACCAGTGATCGGGACCTTCGCGTGCGGGGATACAATGAGCAGTTCTTC.

In this sample, this clonotype turned up a few times. V and J are TRBV6-1 and TRBJ1-6; D remains unclear. CDR1 and CDR2 (germline): MNHNS, SASEGT. V lost 2 bases and J 9 bases, leaving 14 bases between the germline ends. The CDR3 sequence is 15 residues long. The DNA for the CDR3 is TGTGCCAGCAGTGAAATCCGGGTTCTTGCTTCACCCCTCCACTTT. Amino acids: CASSEIRVLASPLHF.

The CDR3 DNA follows: TGTGCCAGCAGCTTAGTGAGGCGAGAGGACATTCAGTACTTC. This encodes CASSLVRREDIQYF. The rearrangement uses TRBV7-2 and TRBJ2-4; no definite D call. Looked up from germline, CDR1 is SGHTA and CDR2 is FQGNSA. The CDR3 covers 14 residues. V dropped 1 base and J dropped 8 bases, with 12 bases sitting between them.

This chain connects TRBV10-3 to TRBJ2-7; 14 nucleotides align to TRBD2. The length of the CDR3 is 15 residues. V dropped 6 bases and J dropped 6; count of bases not matched to a gene: 7. Germline CDR1 is ENHRY and CDR2 is SYGVKD. The CDR3 region has the DNA TGTGCCATCAGGGGGACTAGCGGGAGAGGAGGCGAGCAGTACTTC. This encodes CAIRGTSGRGGEQYF.

The V call is TRBV23-1, the J call TRBJ1-5; 10 nucleotides line up with TRBD1. TRBV23-1 falls under the ORF class, with uncertain function. Trimming removed 6 bases from V and 0 bases from J; junction bases left unmatched: 5. The CDR3 runs 16 residues. The CDR3 sequence is CASSQRDRGSNQPQHF. CDR3 DNA: TGCGCCAGCAGCCAAAGGGACAGGGGTAGCAATCAGCCCCAGCATTTT.

The sample holds a few counts of this clonotype. V and J are TRBV27 and TRBJ2-3; D possibly corresponds to TRBD2 (6 bases). Germline CDR1 MNHEY, CDR2 SMNVEV (reference sequence). This CDR3 comprises 14 residues. V was shortened by 7 bases and J by 6 bases, with 17 bases between the two germline ends. CDR3 loop: CASNPGVVPDTQYF. CDR3 sequence (DNA): TGTGCCAGCAATCCGGGAGTGGTTCCGGATACGCAGTATTTT.

The V call is TRBV6-1, the J call TRBJ2-3; the D is unclear. This CDR3 has 14 amino acids. V was pared by 4 bases and J by 4 bases, with 12 bases between. Germline V gene data show CDR1 as MNHNS and CDR2 as SASEGT. The CDR3 reads CASSGPNGPDTQYF. The CDR3 nucleotides are TGTGCCAGCAGTGGGCCGAATGGGCCAGATACGCAGTATTTT.

The genes are TRBV12-3 or TRBV12-4 and TRBJ2-3, with unresolved D. V lost 1 base to trimming and J lost 3 bases, with 5 bases between them. The CDR3 totals 13 residues. The CDR3 loop reads CASSLERTDTQYF. The DNA for the CDR3 is TGTGCCAGCAGTTTAGAAAGGACAGATACGCAGTATTTT.

The chain recombines TRBV20-1 with TRBJ2-5; TRBD2 agrees at 7 bases. The CDR3 has 15 amino acids. After removal of 0 bases from V and 2 bases from J, the junction contained 6 bases not matched to a gene. Germline lookup yields CDR1 DFQATT and CDR2 SNEGSKA (reference sequence). CDR3 sequence: CSARDPAAGQETQYF. CDR3 bases: TGCAGTGCTAGAGATCCTGCAGCGGGACAAGAGACCCAGTACTTC.

The chain recombines TRBV7-8 with TRBJ1-3; 10 positions match TRBD1. In germline, CDR1 is SGHVS, CDR2 FQNEAQ. The CDR3 is 15 amino acids. Trimming removed 1 base from V and 4 bases from J; junction bases left unmatched: 1. For the CDR3, the DNA is TGTGCCAGCAGCTTAGGGACAGGGGGGGGAAACACCATATATTTT. This codes for CASSLGTGGGNTIYF.

This rearrangement joins TRBV5-4 to TRBJ2-7; D is possibly TRBD2 (5 bases). V lost 4 bases and J 2 bases, leaving 16 bases between the germline ends. The CDR3 consists of 15 residues. CDR1 and CDR2 from the germline V gene are SGHNT and YYREEE (reference sequence). The CDR3 here is CASSAYKSGTYEQYF. The CDR3 DNA follows: TGTGCCAGCAGCGCGTACAAAAGCGGAACCTACGAGCAGTACTTC. The full variable domain, in which reference TRBV5-4 and TRBJ2-7 provide the parts outside the CDR3, is ETGVTQSPTHLIKTRGQQVTLRCSSQSGHNTVSWYQQALGQGPQFIFQYYREEENGRGNFPPRFSGLQFPNYSSELNVNALELDDSALYLCASSAYKSGTYEQYFGPGTRLTVT.

This clonotype turned up a few times. The V gene is TRBV29-1, the J gene TRBJ2-7; 9 positions agree with TRBD2. Trimming cost V 2 bases and J 2 bases; bases outside gene matches: 10. The CDR3 is 16 residues long. Germline V lookup: CDR1 SQVTM, CDR2 ANQGSEA. CDR3 in DNA: TGCAGCGTTGAATTCCCGACTAGCGGACCCACCTACGAGCAGTACTTC. Translation gives CSVEFPTSGPTYEQYF.

The genes are TRBV15 and TRBJ2-2; TRBD2 is a possible D gene (6 bases). CDR1 is LNHNV and CDR2 is YYDKDF in the germline V gene (reference sequence). V shed 1 base and J shed 6 bases, with 9 bases lying between them. The CDR3 is 14 amino acids. The CDR3 loop is CATSRGDSPGELFF. The CDR3, as DNA: TGTGCCACCAGCAGAGGGGACTCCCCCGGGGAGCTGTTTTTT. Complete variable domain (other parts from reference TRBV15 and TRBJ2-2): DAMVIQNPRYQVTQFGKPVTLSCSQTLNHNVMYWYQQKSSQAPKLLFHYYDKDFNNEADTPDNFQSRRPNTSFCFLDIRSPGLGDTAMYLCATSRGDSPGELFFGEGSRLTVL.

Notes on this clonotype: One end of the junction does not line up with germline, which may come from a read error. The chain couples TRBV24-1 to TRBJ2-5; the D is unclear. CDR1 is KGHDR and CDR2 is SFDVKD in the germline V gene. This CDR3 is 11 amino acids long. In nucleotides, the CDR3 is TGTACCACCAGTGATTTGCAAACCCTGTACTTC. It translates to CTTSDLQTLYF.

This clonotype is medium-sized. The chain carries TRBV6-5 and TRBJ1-5, with TRBD1 matching 7 bases. The CDR3 is 14 residues long. Germline CDR1 is MNHEY and CDR2 is SVGAGI. The V segment lost 0 bases and the J segment 9 bases; nucleotides outside the gene matches: 5. CDR3 region: CASSYSISGGPQHF. Written as DNA, the CDR3 is TGTGCCAGCAGTTACTCGATATCAGGGGGGCCCCAGCATTTT.

This clonotype came up a few times. The chain is built from TRBV29-1 and TRBJ1-6; D unresolved. CDR3 length: 13 residues. From germline, CDR1 is SQVTM and CDR2 ANQGSEA. The V gene lost 4 bases and the J gene lost 8 bases, with 12 bases spanning the gap. DNA for the CDR3: TGCAGCGTTGGCCAGGCGTATGATTCACCCCTCCACTTT. Protein: CSVGQAYDSPLHF.

J is TRBJ2-7 and V is TRBV2, with 8 bases identical to TRBD1. The CDR3 has 16 residues. Germline-derived CDR1 and CDR2 are SNHLY and FYNNEI. V lost 6 bases and J lost 3; bases outside the gene matches: 13. The CDR3 nucleotides are TGTGCCAGCAGGGTTACAGGGGGTGCCGCTTACTACGAGCAGTACTTC. This gives the protein CASRVTGGAAYYEQYF.

This rearrangement joins TRBV5-8 to TRBJ1-2; D unclear. Per the germline V gene, CDR1 is SGHTS and CDR2 is YDEGEE. The V and J ends lost 6 bases and 6 bases respectively, with 21 bases between them. The CDR3 totals 15 residues. The chain's CDR3 is CASTPSGRAGNGYTF. The CDR3 DNA reads TGTGCCAGCACTCCATCGGGGAGGGCCGGGAATGGCTACACCTTC.